A selection of T cell receptor beta chains follows, all from one sample in a study of T-cell memory formation after mild COVID-19. One entry per CDR3 protein, called by TCRdb with MiXCR from the 5' RACE reads. The table includes approximately 560,000 distinct CDR3 sequences, about 18% detected once. The sequenced material came from PBMCs or a T cell subset sorted from them (not recorded which). These receptors all come from an adult woman who had mild COVID-19 (a few samples of this study predate the infection). Cell type and time point are not known. CDR3s include the opening cysteine and the closing phenylalanine or tryptophan. Fields, in order: V gene, J gene, clone size, CDR3 protein. The size entry is marked missing in some rows and otherwise reads once, few, many or a size class.

>TRBV4-2|TRBJ2-5|NA
CASSQEYQGGPGQETQYF
>TRBV6-5|TRBJ2-5|NA
CASANRIGYQETQYF
>TRBV6-6|TRBJ2-7|few
CASSYQTGASYEQYF
>TRBV5-1|TRBJ2-7|NA
CASSLEGRLYEQYF
>TRBV6-5|TRBJ2-3|NA
CASSYASRRHHADTQYF
>TRBV7-8|TRBJ1-5|NA
CASSLDRGLNQPQHF
>TRBV13|TRBJ1-2|few
CASALQGYGYTF
>TRBV5-1|TRBJ2-5|NA
CASSLDGRGQETQYF
>TRBV15|TRBJ2-5|few
CATSRDWASGRAVKTQYF
>TRBV12-3/TRBV12-4|TRBJ2-7|NA
CASRTLGRGVEQYF
>TRBV5-1|TRBJ2-7|many
CASSRLAETYEQYF
>TRBV9|TRBJ2-1|few
CASSFLDADNEQFF
>TRBV19|TRBJ1-1|NA
CATRGTGMNTEAFF
>TRBV4-3|TRBJ2-7|many
CASSQDLLSGGYEQYF
>TRBV15|TRBJ2-5|few
CATSRDQEAGSRQTQYF
>TRBV28|TRBJ2-7|NA
CASSIQTGSEQYF
>TRBV3-1|TRBJ1-2|NA
CASSHIAGRTIGYTF
>TRBV5-1|TRBJ2-3|few
CASSRSGGPRADTQYF
>TRBV4-1|TRBJ2-3|few
CASSQIFTTAGGGDTQYF
>TRBV5-6|TRBJ2-1|few
CASSRIGTGGANEQFF
>TRBV5-1|TRBJ2-3|many
CASSTGGPQDTQYF
>TRBV19|TRBJ2-7|many
CASSIDGQGLLYEQYF
>TRBV27|TRBJ2-7|NA
CASSSLGVGLAEQYF
>TRBV7-9|TRBJ2-1|few
CASSLAGFGEQFF
>TRBV12-3/TRBV12-4|TRBJ1-3|few
CASKQVPPSGNTIYF
>TRBV19|TRBJ1-1|NA
CASSPGGSRDRVHTEAFF
>TRBV14|TRBJ1-6|NA
CASSLIVNSPLHF
>TRBV12-3/TRBV12-4|TRBJ2-5|NA
CASSLAHGQVLQTQYF
>TRBV3-1|TRBJ1-1|NA
CASSQDFNTEAFF
>TRBV9|TRBJ1-1|NA
CASSVGSGARTEAFF
>TRBV24-1|TRBJ2-5|NA
CATSDPGTDKGETQYF
>TRBV20-1|TRBJ2-7|NA
CSARDQGTSGRLPYEQYF
>TRBV4-2|TRBJ2-1|many
CASSPGLAEHNEQFF